This is a list of T cell receptor beta chains from one sample in a study of metastatic and nonmetastatic thyroid tumors. TCRdb ran MiXCR on the PCR reads. Of tens of thousands of clones detected, 20% to 25% appear once; the ten largest clones hold 39%. Sequenced material: blood. All receptors come from a female donor with papillary thyroid cancer or a benign thyroid nodule (not recorded which). Some clones in this sample may be carry-over from other donors' samples. Both conserved end residues are part of each CDR3. D genes are given only for firm matches. Clone size is given for some rows only: seen once, a few or many times, or a class if the clone is expanded.

clone size	V gene	D gene	J gene	CDR3 DNA	CDR3 protein
.	TRBV5-1	TRBD2	TRBJ2-7	TGCGCCAGCAGGGGGACTAGTCACTACGAGCAGTACTTC	CASRGTSHYEQYF
few	TRBV6-1	.	TRBJ1-4	TGTGCCAGCAGTGAGGAAACAGGGACGGGTGAAAAACTGTTTTTT	CASSEETGTGEKLFF
few	TRBV15	.	TRBJ1-5	TGTGCCACCAGCAGAGATAATCAGCCCCAGCATTTT	CATSRDNQPQHF
many	TRBV20-1	.	TRBJ2-5	TGCAGTGCCTCAAGAGGGGTCGGGCTGGGGGAGACCCAGTACTTC	CSASRGVGLGETQYF
few	TRBV6-1	TRBD1	TRBJ1-5	TGTGCCAACAGACCCAGGGGGCAGAGCAATCAGCCCCAGCATTTT	CANRPRGQSNQPQHF
many	TRBV6-1	.	TRBJ2-1	TGTGCCAGCAGTGAAGCAGGAGACCCTTACAATGAGCAGTTCTTC	CASSEAGDPYNEQFF
few	TRBV20-1	.	TRBJ1-2	TGCAGTGCTAGACAGGACAGTATCAACTATGGCTACACCTTC	CSARQDSINYGYTF
medium-sized	TRBV28	.	TRBJ1-6	TGTGCCAGCAGTTTACGGGACTCCTATAATTCACCCCTCCACTTT	CASSLRDSYNSPLHF
many	TRBV6-4	.	TRBJ1-1	TGTGCCAGCAGTGTCTCCGCGACAGGTGAAGCTTTCTTT	CASSVSATGEAFF
.	TRBV2	TRBD2	TRBJ2-3	TGTGCCAGCAGTGAAGGGGGGACTATAGATACGCAGTATTTT	CASSEGGTIDTQYF
.	TRBV11-2	.	TRBJ1-2	TGTGCCAGCAGAGATAGTTTTATTCCCAACTATGGCTACACCTTC	CASRDSFIPNYGYTF
.	TRBV11-1	TRBD1	TRBJ2-1	TGTGCCAGCAGCTTTGCCCGGACAGGGGGCAGTGAGCAGTTCTTC	CASSFARTGGSEQFF
.	TRBV7-8	.	TRBJ1-5	TGTGCCAGCAGCAAAAGACCCCTAGCCGCCCAGCCCCAGCATTTT	CASSKRPLAAQPQHF
large	TRBV11-1	.	TRBJ2-2	TGTGCCAGCAGCCCGTCGCCACAGGGCACCGGGGAGCTGTTTTTT	CASSPSPQGTGELFF
.	TRBV13	TRBD1	TRBJ2-7	TGTGTCAGCAGCCACACGGACAGGGGCTACGAGCAGTACTTC	CVSSHTDRGYEQYF
few	TRBV5-1	.	TRBJ1-6	TGCGCCAGCAGCTCCGGACAGAATTATAATTCACCCCTCCACTTT	CASSSGQNYNSPLHF
.	TRBV30	TRBD2	TRBJ2-2	TGTGCCTGGACCGGACTAGCCGGCACCGGGGAGCTGTTTTTT	CAWTGLAGTGELFF
few	TRBV6-1	.	TRBJ2-7	TGTGCCAGCAGCGACGGATCCTACGAGCAGTACTTC	CASSDGSYEQYF
many	TRBV20-1	.	TRBJ2-7	TGCAGTGCTAGAGATCCGGCAGGAGCCTCCTACGAGCAGTACTTC	CSARDPAGASYEQYF
many	TRBV12-3/TRBV12-4	TRBD1	TRBJ1-5	TGTGCCAGCAGTTCGCAAACAGGGGGTTCTGGTCAGCCCCAGCATTTT	CASSSQTGGSGQPQHF
few	TRBV10-1	.	TRBJ2-1	TGCGCCAGCCCCCCAAGCGGCTATACATCCTCCTACAATGAGCAGTTCTTC	CASPPSGYTSSYNEQFF
many	TRBV20-1	TRBD1	TRBJ1-2	TGCAGTGCTGGGGGACAGGGGGCCTATGGCTACACCTTC	CSAGGQGAYGYTF
many	TRBV5-1	.	TRBJ1-6	TGCGCCAGCAGCTCCAAAAGGGGTTTTTCACCCCTCCACTTT	CASSSKRGFSPLHF
.	TRBV7-3	TRBD1	TRBJ1-1	TGTGCCAGCAGCGTTTTACAGGGGTCTGAAGCTTTCTTT	CASSVLQGSEAFF
few	TRBV4-3	TRBD1	TRBJ2-3	TGCGCCAGCAGCCCGGGACAGGGGCGCGATACGCAGTATTTT	CASSPGQGRDTQYF
many	TRBV3-1	.	TRBJ2-5	TGTGCCAGCAGCCAAGATGTCAAGACCCAGTACTTC	CASSQDVKTQYF
.	TRBV5-1	.	TRBJ1-2	TGCGCCAGCAGCTTGGCGGCGGACTATGGCTACACCTTC	CASSLAADYGYTF
.	TRBV7-6	TRBD1	TRBJ2-6	TGTGCCAGCAGCTCCGGACAGGCTGGGGCCAACGTCCTGACTTTC	CASSSGQAGANVLTF
few	TRBV15	TRBD2	TRBJ2-6	TGTGCCACCAATAGCGGGAGACGAGGTGGGGCCAACGTCCTGACTTTC	CATNSGRRGGANVLTF
many	TRBV7-9	.	TRBJ1-4	TGTGCCAGCAGCTTAGAAACTGGGGGCGAAAAACTGTTTTTT	CASSLETGGEKLFF
few	TRBV6-4	.	TRBJ2-2	TGTGCCAGCAGTGAAGGGGCTACCGGGGAGCTGTTTTTT	CASSEGATGELFF
.	TRBV19	.	TRBJ2-5	TGTGCCAGTAGGGGGTTGGGCCGGGAGACCCAGTACTTC	CASRGLGRETQYF
many	TRBV5-4	.	TRBJ2-1	TGTGCCAGCAGCTTGGTAGGAGCTGGGTCGGGTGAGCAGTTCTTC	CASSLVGAGSGEQFF
few	TRBV3-1	.	TRBJ2-7	TGTGCCAGCAGCCAAGGGCTCGAGCAGTACTTC	CASSQGLEQYF
many	TRBV6-1	.	TRBJ1-2	TGTGCCAGCAGTGAGAAAGGGGTCTATGGCTACACCTTC	CASSEKGVYGYTF
.	TRBV14	.	TRBJ1-6	TGTGCCAGCAGCCGGAACCGGTACATTAATTCACCCCTCCACTTT	CASSRNRYINSPLHF